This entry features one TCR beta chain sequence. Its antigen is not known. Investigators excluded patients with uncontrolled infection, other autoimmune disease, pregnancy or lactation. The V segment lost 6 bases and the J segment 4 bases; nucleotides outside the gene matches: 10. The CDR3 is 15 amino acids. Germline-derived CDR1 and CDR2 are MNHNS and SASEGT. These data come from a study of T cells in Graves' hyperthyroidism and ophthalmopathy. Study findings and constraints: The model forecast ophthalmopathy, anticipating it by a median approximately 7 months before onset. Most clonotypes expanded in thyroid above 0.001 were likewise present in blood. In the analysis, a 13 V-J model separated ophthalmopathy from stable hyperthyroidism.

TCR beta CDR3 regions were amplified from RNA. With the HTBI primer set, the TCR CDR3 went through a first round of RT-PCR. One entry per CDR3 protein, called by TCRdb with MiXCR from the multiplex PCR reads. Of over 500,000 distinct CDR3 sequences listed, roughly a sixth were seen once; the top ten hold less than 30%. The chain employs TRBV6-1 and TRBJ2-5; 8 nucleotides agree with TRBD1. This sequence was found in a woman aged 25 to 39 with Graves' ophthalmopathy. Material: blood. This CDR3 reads CASSHLRGRPETQYF. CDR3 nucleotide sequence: TGTGCCAGCAGCCACCTCAGGGGGCGCCCAGAGACCCAGTACTTC.